These T cell receptor beta chains were read from a single sample in a study of T cells after yellow fever vaccination. TCRdb processed the 5' RACE reads anew with MiXCR; each CDR3 protein has one entry. The top ten hold 23% of the sample, which has a few hundred thousand distinct CDR3 sequences, 3.6% seen once. This specimen was PBMCs, taken on the day of the yellow fever booster vaccination. These receptors originate from a man aged 18 to 29 who received the YFV17D yellow fever vaccine. Both conserved end residues are trimmed from each CDR3. The order of the fields is V gene, J gene, CDR3 protein.

TRBV27,TRBJ1-2,ASSLRGTYGYT
TRBV6-6,TRBJ1-5,ASSSKTGRANQPQH
TRBV20-1,TRBJ1-4,SAEPGEKLF
TRBV5-1,TRBJ1-1,ASSPGGVGDFNTEAF
TRBV12-3/TRBV12-4,TRBJ2-7,ASSLGGSNYEQY
TRBV7-2,TRBJ1-5,ASSFLGRSYSNQPQH
TRBV18,TRBJ1-2,ASSPGAGLQGGYT
TRBV9,TRBJ2-3,ASSPSFGGTQY
TRBV4-3,TRBJ2-6,ASRQSGANVLT
TRBV7-2,TRBJ2-1,ASSISGGILYEQF
TRBV3-1,TRBJ2-5,ASSRVGGTPYQETQY
TRBV5-1,TRBJ1-1,ASSLVAENTEAF
TRBV7-2,TRBJ2-2,ASSSTGGAGAGELF
TRBV10-3,TRBJ2-5,AISESGETQY
TRBV4-3,TRBJ1-4,ASRPQGTTNEKLF
TRBV20-1,TRBJ2-3,SASSGGHTQY
TRBV20-1,TRBJ2-5,SARQDDQETQY
TRBV29-1,TRBJ2-5,SVDPGARETQY
TRBV7-9,TRBJ1-4,ASSSGGARELF
TRBV6-2/TRBV6-3,TRBJ2-3,ASSGRVDTQY